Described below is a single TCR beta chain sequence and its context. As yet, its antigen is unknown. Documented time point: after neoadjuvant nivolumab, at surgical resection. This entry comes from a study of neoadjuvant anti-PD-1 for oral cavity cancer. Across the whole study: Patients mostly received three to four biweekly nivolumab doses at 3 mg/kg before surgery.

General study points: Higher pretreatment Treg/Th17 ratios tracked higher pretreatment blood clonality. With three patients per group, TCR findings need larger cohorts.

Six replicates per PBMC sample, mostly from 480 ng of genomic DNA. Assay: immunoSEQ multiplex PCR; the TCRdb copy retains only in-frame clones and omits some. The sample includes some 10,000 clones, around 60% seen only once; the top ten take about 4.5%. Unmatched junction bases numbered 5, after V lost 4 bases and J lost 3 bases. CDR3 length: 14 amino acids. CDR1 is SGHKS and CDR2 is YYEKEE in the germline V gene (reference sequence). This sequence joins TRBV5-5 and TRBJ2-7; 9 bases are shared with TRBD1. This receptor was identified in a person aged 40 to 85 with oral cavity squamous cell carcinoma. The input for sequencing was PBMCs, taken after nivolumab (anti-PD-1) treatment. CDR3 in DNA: TGTGCCAGCAGCGACCGGGACAGGGACTACGAGCAGTACTTC. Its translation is CASSDRDRDYEQYF.